The rows below give T cell receptor beta chains drawn from one sample of a study of T cell repertoires in cytomegalovirus infection. Via MiXCR, TCRdb re-called the reads, giving one row per CDR3 protein. The data contain fewer than 950,000 distinct CDR3 sequences, 30% to 35% of them singletons. No antigens are known for them. This material consisted of cultured CD8+ T cells from PBMCs, taken from culture after CMV antigen stimulation. These TCRs come from a human donor in good health (CMV status not recorded). Some clones in this sample may be carry-over from other donors' samples. The CDR3 runs from the conserved cysteine through the conserved F or W.

TRBV19 CASTPGDYGYTF
TRBV6-2/TRBV6-3 CASSYWGGANTGELFF
TRBV6-5 CASSYTIGLSEKLFF
TRBV20-1 CSAPNKGYGYTF
TRBV7-2 CASSIREVTEAFF
TRBV7-9 CASSSTGDFSEAFF
TRBV7-6 CASSLGWGIQETQYF
TRBV7-8 CASSPGGGYGTDTQYF
TRBV29-1 CSVSPRARGTGELFF
TRBV7-2 CASSLVGRVTKNEQFF
TRBV4-1 CASSQRTGSYEQYF
TRBV6-5 CASSYHRQAGAFF
TRBV9 CASSVGAGVGPQHF
TRBV15 CATSREPGAVYGYTF
TRBV11-2 CASGIGSNYEETQYF
TRBV12-3/TRBV12-4 CASRIHRETFNQPQHF
TRBV6-5 CASSYGVDQPQHF
TRBV11-3 CASSLDGAARHNEQFF
TRBV7-8 CASSLKPTGYFTGYTF
TRBV7-6 CASSLEATVVYEQYF
TRBV27 CASSLKSHNQETQYF
TRBV27 CASSLPHGTEAFF
TRBV7-2 CASSLGGFEQFF
TRBV7-6 CASSPRRGQVNNEQFF
TRBV6-5 CASSYRDRVNSPLHF
TRBV28 CASSSPAGQGGITIYF
TRBV6-1 CASSETWDRPNYGYTF
TRBV7-9 CASSLGGTPQGTQYF
TRBV6-5 CASSYVETGNQPQHF
TRBV19 CASRTGKGEKLFF
TRBV7-8 CASSPVGPNTEAFF
TRBV9 CASSDRLGGGGAYEQYF
TRBV6-1 CAADRIGGLGELFF
TRBV7-2 CASSLERNPRPHNEQFF
TRBV12-3/TRBV12-4 CASSPLAGGPGDTQYF
TRBV4-1 CASSQVEGTNSPLHF
TRBV11-2 CASSVQGLMNTEAFF
TRBV7-9 CASNPGQGTRNIQYF
TRBV2 CASSTTRNEQYF
TRBV4-1 CASSQQSGNEQFF
TRBV20-1 CSARGRYSYEQYF
TRBV11-1 CASSLIRTEPEAFF
TRBV18 CASSPGTERYNEQFF
TRBV19 CASSTRGLYEQYF
TRBV4-2 CASSQDPGQGTDTQYF
TRBV6-6 CASSYGRSYQPQHF
TRBV7-2 CASSSYRDSYEQYF
TRBV11-2 CASSLGSGSNEKLFF
TRBV7-9 CASSLRSMNTEAFF
TRBV7-2 CASSRGGLGAFF
TRBV28 CASSSLSLGRIIGTDTQYF
TRBV7-8 CASSLGGRTDQPQHF
TRBV7-9 CASSFLAGDTGELFF
TRBV27 CASRPGFRNTEAFF
TRBV7-8 CASSLAGQGAIEQFF
TRBV19 CASSDSVGNQPQHF
TRBV5-4 CASVSNQGQTYGYTF
TRBV7-9 CASSTRTGIYEQYF